These 31 T cell receptor beta chains were all obtained from the same sample, sequenced in a study of T cell responses to AZD1222 COVID-19 vaccine. Some clones are missing from TCRdb's copy, which holds only in-frame ones; the method was immunoSEQ multiplex PCR. Of 150,000 to 200,000 clones in the sample, 80% to 95% were seen once. This specimen consisted of peripheral blood, obtained 28 days after the second AZD1222 dose. The source is an adult who received the AZD1222 COVID-19 vaccine.

The chain is built from TRBV7-9 and TRBJ1-2; tentatively, D is TRBD1 (5 bases). V lost 2 bases and J 0 bases, leaving 16 bases between the germline ends. The germline CDR1 and CDR2 sequences are SEHNR and FQNEAQ (reference sequence). The CDR3 covers 17 residues. The chain's CDR3 is CASSLPRGNLPNYGYTF. CDR3 sequence (DNA): TGTGCCAGCAGCTTACCGAGGGGAAACCTCCCTAACTATGGCTACACCTTC.

The J gene is TRBJ1-1, the V gene TRBV27; D is unclear. From germline, CDR1 is MNHEY and CDR2 SMNVEV (reference sequence). The CDR3 runs 12 residues. Trimming removed 9 bases at V and 2 bases at J, with 10 bases between. The CDR3 loop reads CASQAINTEAFF. The CDR3 DNA follows: TGTGCCAGTCAGGCGATAAACACTGAAGCTTTCTTT.

In this sample, this clone turned up once. This rearrangement joins TRBV15 to TRBJ1-6; D uncertain. V was clipped by 1 base and J by 5 bases, with 12 bases between them. The CDR3 has 16 amino acids. The germline V gene encodes CDR1 LNHNV and CDR2 YYDKDF (reference sequence). CDR3 in DNA: TGTGCCACCAGCAGAGTCTCTGGAGAGCATAATTCACCCCTCCACTTT. Encoded protein: CATSRVSGEHNSPLHF.

V is TRBV7-9 and J is TRBJ1-2, with D possibly TRBD1 on 6 matching bases. The CDR3 length is 12 residues. Germline V CDR1 and CDR2: SEHNR, FQNEAQ (reference sequence). V was shortened by 5 bases and J by 7 bases, with 11 bases between the two germline ends. The CDR3 DNA reads as TGTGCCAGCAGCGCGGACAGTACTGGCTACACCTTC. Translated: CASSADSTGYTF.

V and J are TRBV12-3 or TRBV12-4 and TRBJ2-7; 7 bases are a match to TRBD1. This CDR3 is built from 12 residues. The J segment lost 3 bases and the V segment lost 7 bases, leaving 3 bases of the junction unmatched. The CDR3 protein is CASKQGIYEQYF. The CDR3 coding sequence is TGTGCCAGCAAACAGGGGATCTACGAGCAGTACTTC.

The V call is TRBV19, the J call TRBJ1-1, with 8 positions matching TRBD1. Germline CDR1 is LNHDA and CDR2 is SQIVND (reference sequence). This CDR3 has 13 residues. V shed 4 bases, J shed 8 bases, and the junction held 6 bases outside the gene matches. CDR3 coding DNA: TGTGCCAGTAGTACCAGGGACAGGCGAGAAGCTTTCTTT. Amino acid sequence: CASSTRDRREAFF.

The chain carries TRBV7-3 and TRBJ1-1; the match to TRBD1 covers 12 bases. This CDR3 has 18 residues. Germline V gene data show CDR1 as SGHTA and CDR2 as FQGTGA. With 5 bases clipped from V and 5 bases from J, the junction kept 15 bases outside the gene matches. The chain's CDR3 is CASSRAPGTGGAGTEAFF. CDR3 DNA sequence: TGTGCCAGCAGCCGAGCTCCAGGGACAGGGGGCGCCGGGACTGAAGCTTTCTTT.

The CDR3 is CASSSPVTSGTYEQYF. CDR3 coding DNA: TGTGCCAGCAGTTCTCCGGTAACTAGCGGAACTTACGAGCAGTACTTC. This chain links TRBV28 with TRBJ2-7; 8 bases agree with TRBD2. The V and J ends lost 4 bases and 4 bases, in that order; junction bases with no gene match: 12. CDR1 is MDHEN, CDR2 SYDVKM, per germline. The CDR3 consists of 16 residues.

The V and J genes are TRBV27 and TRBJ1-1; D gene uncertain. The germline gives CDR1 MNHEY, CDR2 SMNVEV (reference sequence). This CDR3 region has 15 residues. V lost 3 bases and J 0 bases, leaving 11 bases between the germline ends. The CDR3 DNA sequence: TGTGCCAGCAGTTTGCGGCCGGCAGTGAACACTGAAGCTTTCTTT. Amino acid sequence: CASSLRPAVNTEAFF.

V and J are TRBV2 and TRBJ2-3; D is unclear. The CDR3 loop spans 12 amino acids. Trimming took 4 bases from V and 4 from J, leaving 6 bases between them. Germline V lookup: CDR1 SNHLY, CDR2 FYNNEI. The CDR3: CASSGAPDTQYF. The CDR3 DNA sequence: TGTGCCAGCAGTGGGGCACCAGATACGCAGTATTTT.

The chain joins TRBV2 to TRBJ2-1; D is ambiguous. The CDR3 sequence is 14 residues long. The V end lost 6 bases, the J end lost 9 bases, and 18 bases lay between the germline ends. From germline, CDR1 is SNHLY and CDR2 FYNNEI. CDR3 bases: TGTGCCAGCAGGGTGGGCCTTTCGAACGGTGAGCAGTTCTTC. This gives the protein CASRVGLSNGEQFF.

V usage is TRBV9 and J usage is TRBJ2-4, with 7 bases fitting TRBD1. The germline gives CDR1 SGDLS, CDR2 YYNGEE. Trimming cost V 3 bases and J 0 bases; bases outside gene matches: 9. The CDR3 loop spans 17 amino acids. The CDR3 spells CASSGVDGTAAKNIQYF. CDR3 sequence (DNA): TGTGCCAGCAGCGGAGTAGACGGGACAGCAGCCAAAAACATTCAGTACTTC.

The chain carries TRBV15 and TRBJ2-3; unclear D gene. V lost 5 bases and J lost 5, with 8 bases in between. This CDR3 has 12 residues. Germline V gene lookup returns CDR1 LNHNV and CDR2 YYDKDF (reference sequence). Here the CDR3 reads CATSAEGDTQYF. The CDR3 bases are TGTGCCACCAGCGCAGAAGGAGATACGCAGTATTTT.

The genes are TRBV5-1 and TRBJ2-1; 9 nucleotides agree with TRBD1. Germline lookup yields CDR1 SGHRS and CDR2 YFSETQ. Trimming took 5 bases from V and 6 from J; bases not matched to a gene: 6. The CDR3 sequence is 14 residues long. In nucleotides, the CDR3 is TGCGCCAGCAGGCCGGGACAGGGCTCCAATGAGCAGTTCTTC. Its protein is CASRPGQGSNEQFF.

The chain employs TRBV15 and TRBJ2-2, with no clear D. Germline lookup yields CDR1 LNHNV and CDR2 YYDKDF (reference sequence). Trimming cost V 5 bases and J 8 bases, with 6 bases left between them. This CDR3 has 11 residues. The CDR3 is CATSYRGELFF. The CDR3, as DNA: TGTGCCACCAGCTACCGTGGGGAGCTGTTTTTT.

The V call is TRBV28, the J call TRBJ2-7; D might be TRBD1 (6 bases). Trimming pared 2 bases from V and 2 bases from J, leaving 10 bases between. Germline V lookup: CDR1 MDHEN, CDR2 SYDVKM. CDR3 size: 14 residues. CDR3 region: CASSLPTGTYEQYF. The DNA of the CDR3 is TGTGCCAGCAGTTTACCGACAGGAACCTACGAGCAGTACTTC.

The chain uses TRBV7-9 and TRBJ2-7; maybe TRBD1 (6 bases). This CDR3 has 15 amino acids. Trimming took 1 base from V and 8 from J, leaving 18 bases between them. Germline CDR1 and CDR2: SEHNR and FQNEAQ (reference sequence). The CDR3 coding sequence is TGTGCCAGCAGCTTAGGCCGCTATAAAACAGGGAAGCAGTACTTC. Its translation is CASSLGRYKTGKQYF. Complete variable domain (other parts from reference TRBV7-9 and TRBJ2-7): DTGVSQNPRHKITKRGQNVTFRCDPISEHNRLYWYRQTLGQGPEFLTYFQNEAQLEKSRLLSDRFSAERPKGSFSTLEIQRTEQGDSAMYLCASSLGRYKTGKQYFGPGTRLTVT.

The J gene is TRBJ2-3, the V gene TRBV10-3, with D unresolved. This CDR3 region has 15 residues. Germline V gives CDR1 ENHRY, CDR2 SYGVKD. Trimming took off 6 bases at V and 2 bases at J, with 15 bases between the two ends. CDR3 DNA: TGTGCCATCAGGGACCCCGCATCGGACACAGATACGCAGTATTTT. Translation: CAIRDPASDTDTQYF.

The J gene is TRBJ2-1, the V gene TRBV2; 7 bases fit TRBD1. This CDR3 contains 14 residues. The V segment lost 5 bases and the J segment 5 bases; nucleotides outside the gene matches: 6. Germline V CDR1 and CDR2: SNHLY, FYNNEI. CDR3 sequence: CASSLWQGDNEQFF. CDR3 coding DNA: TGTGCCAGCAGTTTGTGGCAGGGGGACAATGAGCAGTTCTTC.

The rearrangement uses TRBV29-1 and TRBJ1-1; D call uncertain. The CDR3 is made up of 11 amino acids. The ends were cut back, 3 bases at V and 1 base at J, with 3 bases in the middle. Germline-derived CDR1 and CDR2 are SQVTM and ANQGSEA. The CDR3 sequence is CSVERNTEAFF. The CDR3 nucleotides read TGCAGCGTTGAGAGGAACACTGAAGCTTTCTTT.

The chain joins TRBV5-1 to TRBJ1-1; D is possibly TRBD1 (5 bases). V lost 5 bases, J lost 1 base, and 12 bases lay in between. The CDR3 covers 14 residues. The germline V gene encodes CDR1 SGHRS and CDR2 YFSETQ. The CDR3 sequence is CASSLTGGNTEAFF. The CDR3 region has the DNA TGCGCCAGCAGTCTTACGGGGGGGAACACTGAAGCTTTCTTT.

The rearrangement links TRBV10-3 to TRBJ2-1; 13 bases agree with TRBD2. Per the germline V gene, CDR1 is ENHRY and CDR2 is SYGVKD. With 4 bases clipped from V and 8 bases from J, the junction kept 8 bases outside the gene matches. The CDR3 runs to 16 residues. The DNA of the CDR3 is TGTGCCATCAGTGGGACTAGCGGGAGCCTTCTCGATGAGCAGTTCTTC. This sequence encodes CAISGTSGSLLDEQFF.

The CDR3 region is CASSEAGNSPLHF. In nucleotides, the CDR3 is TGTGCCAGCAGTGAAGCAGGCAACTCACCCCTCCACTTT. The chain uses TRBV6-1 and TRBJ1-6; D uncertain. Looked up from germline, CDR1 is MNHNS and CDR2 is SASEGT. CDR3 length: 13 amino acids. V was shortened by 0 bases and J by 10 bases, with 7 bases between the two germline ends.

The V gene is TRBV7-3, the J gene TRBJ2-3; 12 bases agree with TRBD2. Losses at the gene ends were 5 bases for V and 1 base for J; bases not matched to a gene: 22. The CDR3 loop spans 22 amino acids. CDR1 is SGHTA, CDR2 FQGTGA, per germline. The CDR3 DNA reads TGTGCCAGCAGCCCTCCCCCCTCCCCTTCTAGCGGGGGGGCCCTGGGCACAGATACGCAGTATTTT. It is translated as CASSPPPSPSSGGALGTDTQYF. The variable domain in full, with the rest retrieved from reference TRBV7-3 and TRBJ2-3, is GAGVSQTPSNKVTEKGKYVELRCDPISGHTALYWYRQSLGQGPEFLIYFQGTGAADDSGLPNDRFFAVRPEGSVSTLKIQRTERGDSAVYLCASSPPPSPSSGGALGTDTQYFGPGTRLTVL.

V usage is TRBV6-6 and J usage is TRBJ1-5; D call uncertain. This CDR3 comprises 14 residues. V gave up 6 bases and J gave up 1 base, with 10 bases separating them. Germline V gene lookup returns CDR1 MNHNY and CDR2 SVGAGI (reference sequence). The CDR3 reads CASSLGPSNQPQHF. The CDR3 DNA reads TGTGCCAGCAGCCTAGGACCGAGCAATCAGCCCCAGCATTTT.

The chain carries TRBV7-6 and TRBJ2-7; 9 positions agree with TRBD2. From germline, CDR1 is SGHVS and CDR2 FNYEAQ. CDR3 length equals 16 residues. J gave up 6 bases and V 1 base, and 10 bases lay outside the gene matches. In DNA form, the CDR3 reads TGTGCCAGCAGCTTAGGGTCGTCAGCGGGAGGACCCGAGCAGTACTTC. Amino acid sequence: CASSLGSSAGGPEQYF.

The chain is built from TRBV27 and TRBJ2-7, with TRBD2 matching 14 bases. CDR3 length equals 16 residues. Trimming cost V 5 bases and J 4 bases; bases outside gene matches: 7. CDR1 MNHEY and CDR2 SMNVEV come from the germline V gene (reference sequence). The CDR3 coding sequence is TGTGCCAGCAGTCCGACTAGCGGGAGGGTCTCTTACGAGCAGTACTTC. Amino acid sequence: CASSPTSGRVSYEQYF.

The genes are TRBV3-1 (or the pseudogene TRBV3-2) and TRBJ1-2; 10 bases fit TRBD1. The CDR3 totals 13 residues. Per germline, CDR1 LGHDT and CDR2 YNNKEL (reference sequence). V dropped 3 bases and J dropped 7; count of bases not matched to a gene: 2. The CDR3 reads CASSHRQGAGYTF. CDR3 nucleotide sequence: TGTGCCAGCAGCCACCGACAGGGGGCTGGCTACACCTTC.

CDR3 bases: TGTGCCAGCAGTCAAGACAGGGAGGGCTACAATGAGCAGTTCTTC. Translated: CASSQDREGYNEQFF. This sequence joins TRBV28 and TRBJ2-1; the D call may be TRBD1 or TRBD2 (7 bases each). The CDR3 is made up of 15 amino acids. Germline lookup yields CDR1 MDHEN and CDR2 SYDVKM. V shed 5 bases and J shed 3 bases, with 14 bases lying between them.

V gene TRBV15 combines with J gene TRBJ1-5, with D unclear. The CDR3 is 13 residues long. Per germline, CDR1 LNHNV and CDR2 YYDKDF (reference sequence). The germline V and J ends were trimmed by 0 bases and 6 bases, with 6 bases remaining between them. CDR3 amino acids: CATSRDRIQPQHF. CDR3 DNA sequence: TGTGCCACCAGCAGAGATCGGATTCAGCCCCAGCATTTT.

V and J are TRBV11-3 and TRBJ2-1, with 9 bases matching TRBD1. Per the germline V gene, CDR1 is SGHNT and CDR2 is YENEEA. CDR3 size: 15 residues. The ends lost 1 base at V and 4 bases at J; junction bases unmatched: 2. In nucleotides, the CDR3 is TGTGCCAGCAGCTTAGGAGGGACAGGGTACAATGAGCAGTTCTTC. Residues: CASSLGGTGYNEQFF.